A single sample gave rise to the 32 T cell receptor beta chains below, sequenced in a study of cytomegalovirus exposure and HLA in healthy donors. The primer mix had 60 Vbeta and 13 Jbeta primers. Repertoires were generated with immunoSEQ multiplex PCR, while TCRdb's copy carries only in-frame clones and drops some. In the table there are over 130,000 clones, 70% to 80% of which are singletons. The sequenced sample consisted of PBMCs. The receptors derive from a human donor in good health.

This chain links TRBV18 with TRBJ1-5; 8 nucleotides align to TRBD1. The CDR3 covers 14 residues. CDR1 is KGHSH and CDR2 is LQKENI in the germline V gene. The junction had 4 bases not matched to a gene; V was cut back by 5 bases and J by 4 bases. DNA of the CDR3: TGTGCCAGCTCAGATACAGGGGGTAATCAGCCCCAGCATTTT. Its translation is CASSDTGGNQPQHF.

CDR3 DNA: TGTGCCTGGAGGCGGGGATTATACACTGAAGCTTTCTTT. It is translated as CAWRRGLYTEAFF. The chain has TRBV30 and TRBJ1-1; D uncertain. The germline CDR1 and CDR2 sequences are GTSNPN and SVGIG (reference sequence). V lost 3 bases to trimming and J lost 3 bases, with 11 bases between them. The CDR3 loop spans 13 amino acids.

V and J are TRBV14 and TRBJ1-1; D is perhaps TRBD1 (5 bases). The CDR3 length is 15 residues. V shed 0 bases and J shed 0 bases, with 8 bases lying between them. Germline V lookup: CDR1 SGHDN, CDR2 FVKESK. Here the CDR3 DNA reads TGTGCCAGCAGCCAAGATCAGGGCATGAACACTGAAGCTTTCTTT. Amino acid sequence: CASSQDQGMNTEAFF.

The chain is built from TRBV5-1 and TRBJ2-3, with 7 bases that match TRBD1. Germline V gives CDR1 SGHRS, CDR2 YFSETQ. Trimming removed 5 bases from V and 4 bases from J; junction bases left unmatched: 7. This CDR3 spans 14 amino acids. Here the CDR3 DNA reads TGCGCCAGCAGACAGGGGTTGCGGGCAGATACGCAGTATTTT. This translates into CASRQGLRADTQYF.

This chain connects TRBV19 to TRBJ1-2; possibly TRBD1 for D (5 bases). Per the germline V gene, CDR1 is LNHDA and CDR2 is SQIVND (reference sequence). V lost 4 bases to trimming and J lost 7 bases, with 13 bases between them. CDR3 length: 13 residues. The CDR3 is CASSTGLGGGYTF. Here the CDR3 DNA reads TGTGCCAGTAGTACGGGACTTGGGGGTGGCTACACCTTC.

This clone was picked up one time. The gene calls are TRBV28 and TRBJ2-7; TRBD2 matches at 12 bases. The CDR3 totals 18 residues. Germline CDR1 reads MDHEN; CDR2 reads SYDVKM. Trimming took 6 bases from V and 5 from J; bases not matched to a gene: 17. The CDR3 nucleotides read TGTGCCAGCAGACTTCGGACTAGCGGGAAATCCAAATCCCACGAGCAGTACTTC. Its protein product is CASRLRTSGKSKSHEQYF.

This clone appeared a few times. The chain has TRBV11-2 and TRBJ1-2; the match to TRBD1 covers 8 bases. Losses at the gene ends were 5 bases for V and 0 bases for J; bases not matched to a gene: 5. The CDR3 extends over 15 amino acids. Germline values: CDR1 SGHAT, CDR2 FQNNGV. The CDR3 is CASSMADRANYGYTF. The DNA for the CDR3 is TGTGCCAGCAGCATGGCGGACAGGGCTAACTATGGCTACACCTTC.

The chain has TRBV5-6 and TRBJ2-1; D is undetermined. The length of the CDR3 is 11 residues. V lost 2 bases and J 8 bases, leaving 5 bases between the germline ends. The germline V gene encodes CDR1 SGHDT and CDR2 YYEEEE. The CDR3 sequence is CASSFGDEQFF. The DNA of the CDR3 is TGTGCCAGCAGCTTCGGAGATGAGCAGTTCTTC.

Only one count was recorded for this clone. The chain employs TRBV15 and TRBJ2-2; 8 nucleotides align to TRBD2. The CDR3 is made up of 16 amino acids. V lost 3 bases to trimming and J lost 0 bases; unmatched junction nucleotides: 3. CDR1 and CDR2 from the germline V gene are LNHNV and YYDKDF (reference sequence). CDR3 region: CATSSFGGANTGELFF. The CDR3 bases are TGTGCCACCAGCAGCTTCGGGGGGGCGAACACCGGGGAGCTGTTTTTT.

This chain joins TRBV27 and TRBJ1-1; TRBD1 is a possible D gene (5 bases). The V end lost 2 bases, the J end lost 1 base, and 8 bases lay between the germline ends. Looked up from germline, CDR1 is MNHEY and CDR2 is SMNVEV (reference sequence). The CDR3 length is 14 residues. In DNA form, the CDR3 reads TGTGCCAGCAGTTTAAGCAGGGAGAACACTGAAGCTTTCTTT. Protein product: CASSLSRENTEAFF.

The V call is TRBV6-5, the J call TRBJ2-2, with TRBD1 as a possible D gene (6 bases). Trimming shortened V by 1 base and J by 2 bases, and 11 bases separated the two germline ends. The CDR3 is made up of 16 amino acids. The germline V gene encodes CDR1 MNHEY and CDR2 SVGAGI. CDR3 amino acids: CASSYFGTPNTGELFF. Written as DNA, the CDR3 is TGTGCCAGCAGTTACTTCGGGACACCTAACACCGGGGAGCTGTTTTTT.

This clone came up once. This CDR3 reads CASSPGQGITYGYTF. DNA of the CDR3: TGTGCCAGCAGTCCAGGACAGGGAATTACCTATGGCTACACCTTC. The rearrangement links TRBV7-9 to TRBJ1-2; 8 bases agree with TRBD1. Unmatched junction bases numbered 10, after V lost 6 bases and J lost 4 bases. CDR1 is SEHNR, CDR2 FQNEAQ, per germline (reference sequence). The CDR3 runs 15 residues.

The gene calls are TRBV13 and TRBJ2-5; 12 bases match TRBD2. The germline V gene encodes CDR1 PRHDT and CDR2 FYEKMQ (reference sequence). J lost 5 bases, V lost 0 bases, and 7 bases had no gene match. The length of the CDR3 is 17 residues. CDR3 nucleotide sequence: TGTGCCAGCAGCTTAGGGACTAGCGGGAGCCGTTGGGAGACCCAGTACTTC. It yields the protein CASSLGTSGSRWETQYF.

The rearrangement joins TRBV28 to TRBJ2-6; possibly TRBD1 for D (5 bases). The CDR3 is 16 amino acids. V shed 6 bases and J shed 0 bases, with 12 bases lying between them. Looked up from germline, CDR1 is MDHEN and CDR2 is SYDVKM. CDR3 nucleotide sequence: TGTGCCAGCAGGGTGGGCAGGGTCTCTGGGGCCAACGTCCTGACTTTC. It codes for CASRVGRVSGANVLTF.

The chain combines TRBV6-1 with TRBJ2-3; TRBD2 matches at 8 bases. Germline CDR1 and CDR2: MNHNS and SASEGT. The CDR3 consists of 20 residues. Losses at the gene ends were 1 base for V and 1 base for J; bases not matched to a gene: 16. CDR3 DNA: TGTGCCAGCAGTGAAGGAACAGGGTTGGTAAGAGCGGGGGGCACAGATACGCAGTATTTT. Translation gives CASSEGTGLVRAGGTDTQYF.

This sequence joins TRBV7-9 and TRBJ1-6; the D gene is possibly TRBD1 (6 bases). Between the trimmed V and J ends, which lost 1 base and 6 bases, there was a span of 13 bases. Per germline, CDR1 SEHNR and CDR2 FQNEAQ (reference sequence). The CDR3 runs to 16 residues. This CDR3 is CASSLGGAGANSPLHF. In nucleotides, the CDR3 is TGTGCCAGCAGCTTAGGAGGGGCAGGGGCTAATTCACCCCTCCACTTT.

This chain joins TRBV6-6 and TRBJ2-7, with TRBD2 identical over 9 bases. J was trimmed by 3 bases and V by 2 bases; bases with no gene match: 2. Germline CDR1 reads MNHNY; CDR2 reads SVGAGI (reference sequence). The CDR3 runs to 14 residues. The CDR3 loop is CASSYGTSNYEQYF. CDR3 sequence (DNA): TGTGCCAGCAGTTACGGGACTAGCAACTACGAGCAGTACTTC.

The chain couples TRBV28 to TRBJ2-7; 8 bases fit TRBD2. Germline loops: CDR1 MDHEN, CDR2 SYDVKM. The CDR3 runs to 15 residues. Germline trimming cut 1 base from V and 2 bases from J; bases unmatched to any gene: 4. The CDR3 reads CASSLFGTRAYEQYF. The CDR3 coding sequence is TGTGCCAGCAGTTTATTCGGGACTAGAGCCTACGAGCAGTACTTC.

Only a few counts were recorded for this clone. V and J are TRBV6-5 and TRBJ2-3; D call uncertain. Germline CDR1 reads MNHEY; CDR2 reads SVGAGI. This CDR3 is 12 amino acids long. V was shortened by 6 bases and J by 2 bases, with 6 bases between the two germline ends. The CDR3 region is CASRTNTDTQYF. CDR3 nucleotide sequence: TGTGCCAGCAGGACAAACACAGATACGCAGTATTTT.

As regards this clone: This same CDR3 is encoded by further DNA sequences in the sample. The rearrangement uses TRBV30 and TRBJ2-7, with 8 positions matching TRBD2. J lost 4 bases, V lost 2 bases, and 7 bases had no gene match. This CDR3 spans 14 amino acids. Germline lookup yields CDR1 GTSNPN and CDR2 SVGIG (reference sequence). The CDR3, as DNA: TGTGCCTGGAGTACATCGGGGGGGTGGTACGAGCAGTACTTC. As protein: CAWSTSGGWYEQYF.

The chain has TRBV7-2 and TRBJ2-1; 7 bases agree with TRBD2. Germline CDR1 is SGHTA and CDR2 is FQGNSA. The V gene end was trimmed by 5 bases and the J gene end by 4 bases; junction bases not matched to a gene: 11. The CDR3 runs 16 residues. Here the CDR3 reads CASSQSGTRQYNEQFF. The CDR3 DNA reads as TGTGCCAGCAGCCAAAGCGGGACTCGGCAATACAATGAGCAGTTCTTC. Full variable domain (missing parts from reference TRBV7-2 and TRBJ2-1): GAGVSQSPSNKVTEKGKDVELRCDPISGHTALYWYRQSLGQGLEFLIYFQGNSAPDKSGLPSDRFSAERTGGSVSTLTIQRTQQEDSAVYLCASSQSGTRQYNEQFFGPGTRLTVL.

This clone was detected a few times. The V call is TRBV9, the J call TRBJ2-1; TRBD2 matches 14 bases. The CDR3 runs to 16 residues. Germline CDR1 is SGDLS and CDR2 is YYNGEE. V gave up 3 bases and J gave up 5 bases; unmatched junction bases: 4. CDR3 in DNA: TGTGCCAGCAGCGGACTAGCGGGGGGGATGGACAATGAGCAGTTCTTC. This gives the protein CASSGLAGGMDNEQFF.

CDR3 nucleotide sequence: TGTGCCAGCAGCTTCGGACTAGCGGGACCAGGACTAGGTACGCAGTATTTT. It yields the protein CASSFGLAGPGLGTQYF. This chain joins TRBV7-2 and TRBJ2-3; the match to TRBD2 covers 12 bases. V lost 3 bases to trimming and J lost 8 bases; unmatched junction nucleotides: 12. In germline, CDR1 is SGHTA, CDR2 FQGNSA. This CDR3 comprises 17 residues.

The CDR3 protein is CAWSGPGGDQETQYF. Here the CDR3 DNA reads TGTGCCTGGAGTGGCCCTGGCGGGGATCAAGAGACCCAGTACTTC. The chain combines TRBV30 with TRBJ2-5; D may be TRBD2 (6 bases). V gave up 1 base and J gave up 2 bases, with 14 bases separating them. The CDR3 runs to 15 residues. Germline loops: CDR1 GTSNPN, CDR2 SVGIG (reference sequence).

This clone was detected once. The chain couples TRBV11-2 to TRBJ2-7; 7 bases match TRBD1. The CDR3 is made up of 14 amino acids. Germline V gene data show CDR1 as SGHAT and CDR2 as FQNNGV. With V trimmed by 2 bases and J by 5 bases, 6 bases remained unmatched. The chain's CDR3 is CASSLRRQGHEQYF. CDR3 coding DNA: TGTGCCAGCAGCTTAAGGAGACAGGGCCACGAGCAGTACTTC.

The V gene is TRBV28, the J gene TRBJ1-1, with 8 bases fitting TRBD1. CDR1 and CDR2 from the germline V gene are MDHEN and SYDVKM. Trimming at V came to 7 bases and at J to 3 bases, leaving 10 bases not matched to a gene. The CDR3 runs to 15 residues. CDR3 sequence: CASTYADRAHTEAFF. The CDR3 DNA is TGTGCCAGCACCTACGCGGACAGGGCTCACACTGAAGCTTTCTTT.

DNA of the CDR3: TGTGCCATCAGTGAGTCAAATTATGGGACAGCTTATGGCTACACCTTC. Protein product: CAISESNYGTAYGYTF. The V gene is TRBV10-3, the J gene TRBJ1-2, with 7 nucleotides matching TRBD1. The length of the CDR3 is 16 residues. Germline trimming cut 0 bases from V and 5 bases from J; bases unmatched to any gene: 9. Germline loops: CDR1 ENHRY, CDR2 SYGVKD.

The chain uses TRBV14 and TRBJ2-7; the match to TRBD2 covers 11 bases. The CDR3 spans 13 residues. CDR1 and CDR2 (germline): SGHDN, FVKESK. J was trimmed by 4 bases and V by 7 bases; bases with no gene match: 3. The CDR3 loop reads CASKPSGGYEQYF. CDR3 bases: TGTGCCAGCAAGCCTAGCGGGGGGTACGAGCAGTACTTC.

V gene TRBV7-2 combines with J gene TRBJ1-5; D is unclear. Trimming took 5 bases from V and 3 from J, leaving 11 bases between them. The CDR3 consists of 14 residues. The germline V gene has CDR1 SGHTA and CDR2 FQGNSA. The chain's CDR3 is CASSREGTNQPQHF. The CDR3 nucleotides read TGTGCCAGCAGCCGAGAGGGTACCAATCAGCCCCAGCATTTT.

The chain links TRBV27 to TRBJ2-4; D not resolved. The CDR3 is 14 amino acids. Per germline, CDR1 MNHEY and CDR2 SMNVEV (reference sequence). Trimming took off 5 bases at V and 0 bases at J, with 8 bases between the two ends. CDR3 DNA sequence: TGTGCCAGCAGTGCACTTCTAGCCAAAAACATTCAGTACTTC. As protein: CASSALLAKNIQYF.

The V call is TRBV7-2, the J call TRBJ2-7, with D unresolved. The CDR3 is made up of 15 amino acids. Germline V lookup: CDR1 SGHTA, CDR2 FQGNSA. V was shortened by 5 bases and J by 0 bases, with 14 bases between the two germline ends. The CDR3 here is CASSTDSSLSYEQYF. DNA for the CDR3: TGTGCCAGCAGCACCGACTCAAGCCTCTCCTACGAGCAGTACTTC.

The chain has TRBV10-2 and TRBJ1-1; D gene unclear. Trimming removed 7 bases from V and 2 bases from J, with 11 bases in between. Germline V gene sequence: CDR1 WSHSY, CDR2 SAAADI. CDR3 size: 13 residues. In nucleotides, the CDR3 is TGCGCCAGCAATCAGGTGAGAAACACTGAAGCTTTCTTT. Amino acid sequence: CASNQVRNTEAFF.